The sequence of this TCR beta chain was determined in a study of blood T cell repertoires in COVID-19. Whole-study context: PBMCs, B-cell-depleted T cells, or T cells were the source of the cDNA or gDNA that made up the material.

As handled by the study authors: For nucleated cells, counts were estimated from reference gene primer amplification. The data were produced by immunoSEQ multiplex PCR, yet TCRdb's version contains in-frame clones alone and is incomplete. V and J calls and clone size are copied from that table; D and trimming were computed from the DNA. The profile shows a few hundred thousand clones, around 83% of them singletons. CDR3 length equals 12 residues. CDR1 GTSNPN and CDR2 SVGIG come from the germline V gene (reference sequence). Between the trimmed V and J ends, which lost 3 bases and 7 bases, there was a span of 11 bases.

V usage is TRBV30 and J usage is TRBJ2-3; D not certain. The sequencing input was PBMCs or T cells enriched from blood (not recorded which). The source is a woman between 50 and 59 years old who had recovered from COVID-19. In DNA form, the CDR3 reads TGTGCCTGGAGGGTAAGCCCACATACGCAGTATTTT. Translation: CAWRVSPHTQYF.